This T cell receptor (beta chain) originates from a study of blood T cell repertoires in COVID-19. Study in general: The United States, Italy and Spain provided the acute and convalescent COVID-19 samples.

This clone has a single count. Using immunoSEQ multiplex PCR, the repertoire was profiled, and TCRdb retains in-frame clones only, with some absent. The sample yields around 130,000 clones, around 80% seen once. CDR1 is SNHLY and CDR2 is FYNNEI in the germline V gene. There are 15 residues in the CDR3. V shed 3 bases and J shed 2 bases, with 12 bases lying between them. Residents of 24 US areas, aged roughly 18 to 95 years, made up the participants. The genes are TRBV2 and TRBJ2-3; no reliable D call. The sequenced sample consisted of PBMCs or T cells enriched from blood (not recorded which). This clonotype was obtained from a man aged 40-49 years with acute COVID-19. The CDR3 sequence: CASSEPPGHTDTQYF. CDR3 nucleotides: TGTGCCAGCAGTGAGCCGCCGGGTCACACAGATACGCAGTATTTT.